A single sample gave rise to the 2 T cell receptor beta chains below, sequenced in a study of T cells in localized non-small cell lung cancer. Sequenced by immunoSEQ multiplex PCR; TCRdb stores in-frame clones only, minus some. Among about 39,000 clones, around 79% were seen once, and the ten largest hold about a third. The specimen was PBMCs, collected before any cancer treatment. The receptors originated from a woman aged 40-69 years with stage II squamous cell lung carcinoma.

This clone occurred a few times. The rearrangement uses TRBV7-2 and TRBJ2-5; 9 nucleotides match TRBD2. The CDR3 sequence is 15 residues long. Per the germline V gene, CDR1 is SGHTA and CDR2 is FQGNSA. With V trimmed by 0 bases and J by 5 bases, 4 bases remained unmatched. The CDR3 DNA sequence: TGTGCCAGCAGCTTAGCTAGCGGGAGTAGGGAGACCCAGTACTTC. It encodes CASSLASGSRETQYF.

This chain joins TRBV2 and TRBJ2-3; 9 positions match TRBD2. The CDR3 has 17 residues. Germline V lookup: CDR1 SNHLY, CDR2 FYNNEI. V shed 0 bases and J 2 bases; nucleotides not matched to a gene: 6. CDR3 sequence reads: CASSEAIAGGPTDTQYF. The CDR3 DNA is TGTGCCAGCAGTGAAGCCATTGCGGGGGGGCCCACAGATACGCAGTATTTT.